This TCR beta chain is from a study of blood T cell repertoires in COVID-19 (dated by TCRdb to the early 2020s). With respect to the entire study: Collaborator samples came from the United States, Italy and Spain and covered acute and convalescent phases of COVID-19. The prospective study material was composed of cDNA or gDNA derived from T cells, B-cell-depleted T cells, or PBMCs. Subjects who had been exposed to COVID-19, were actively infected with it, or had recovered from it provided the deeply sampled blood TCRbeta repertoires that made up the dataset. The repertoires were released in a freely available public database meant as a resource for research on the immune response to SARS-CoV-2. The samples were drawn from two sources: the first 160 participants of the ongoing ImmuneRACE study, and 950 to 1,500 subjects contributed by 6 global collaborators. Nearly every sample came with metadata listing a de-identified subject ID, COVID-19 status, age in years and sex. Where HLA class I and class II types were available, the types were taken from metadata supplied by the sample provider, not from assay-based typing.

V loses 3 bases of germline sequence and J loses 3 bases, and the interval between the two ends is 6 bases. The CDR3 contains 12 residues, cysteine and phenylalanine counted. The read is trimmed to its CDR3 DNA, 36 bases read in frame from base 1. CDR1 and CDR2 (MNHNS, SASEGT) derive from the germline V gene. The immunoSEQ Assay, a bias-controlled multiplex PCR, was used to amplify TCRbeta CDR3 regions from genomic DNA. From the authors' description of their analysis: The number of nucleated cells in each sample was estimated from the amplification of reference gene primers within the assay. To quantify the absolute abundance of each unique TCRbeta CDR3 rearrangement, sequence reads were collapsed and filtered. For each sample, productive Simpson clonality was calculated as the square root of Simpson's diversity index over productive rearrangements. This immuneACCESS table, as held by TCRdb, lists in-frame sequences with V and J called but not all clones. Of the missing ones, under half trace to an unresolved V gene in checked studies; the others have no known cause. V, J and clone size are taken as reported in that table, and D and trimming were inferred from the DNA itself. This sample lists 35,000 to 50,000 clones; approximately 85% were detected once. The ten largest clones take up roughly an eighth of the sample.

As regards this clone: There is no known antigen for this receptor. Base quality data are lacking; no much larger clone is found one base away.

Collaborating institutions collected whole blood in K2EDTA tubes following their own protocols. For TCRbeta analysis, collaborators shipped samples in one of three forms: frozen whole blood, isolated PBMCs, or DNA extracted from either of those sample types. Study-wide findings and limitations: Clinical and demographic metadata were provided uncurated, with the amount varying by source and participant.

This receptor was identified in a human donor in a cohort sampled during active COVID-19. Sequencing was done on a sample of peripheral blood. Here the chain combines TRBV6-1 and TRBJ2-7; the D gene cannot be resolved reliably. The CDR3 in this case is CASSDRIYEQYF. The nucleotides are TGTGCCAGCAGTGACAGAATCTACGAGCAGTACTTC.